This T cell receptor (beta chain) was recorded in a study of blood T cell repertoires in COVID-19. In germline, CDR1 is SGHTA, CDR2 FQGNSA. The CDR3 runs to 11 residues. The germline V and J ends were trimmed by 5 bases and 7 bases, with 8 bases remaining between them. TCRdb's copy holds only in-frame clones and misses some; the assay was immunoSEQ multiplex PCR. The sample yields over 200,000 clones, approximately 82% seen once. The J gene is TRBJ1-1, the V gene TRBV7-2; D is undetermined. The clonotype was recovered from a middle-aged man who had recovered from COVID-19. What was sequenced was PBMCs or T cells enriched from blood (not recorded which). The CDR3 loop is CASSPASEAFF. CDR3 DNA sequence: TGTGCCAGCAGCCCCGCGAGTGAAGCTTTCTTT.